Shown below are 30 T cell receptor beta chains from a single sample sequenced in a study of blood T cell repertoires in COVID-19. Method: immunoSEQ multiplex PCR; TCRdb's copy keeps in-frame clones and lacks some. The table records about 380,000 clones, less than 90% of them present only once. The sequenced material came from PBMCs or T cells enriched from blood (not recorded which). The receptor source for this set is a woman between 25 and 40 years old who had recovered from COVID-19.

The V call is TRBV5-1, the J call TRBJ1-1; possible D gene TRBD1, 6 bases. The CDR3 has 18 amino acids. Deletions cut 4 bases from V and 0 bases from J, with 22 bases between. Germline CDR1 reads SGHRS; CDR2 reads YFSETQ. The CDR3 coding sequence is TGCGCCAGCAGCCTCTATTATGAGCCCAGGGGCGTGAACACTGAAGCTTTCTTT. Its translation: CASSLYYEPRGVNTEAFF.

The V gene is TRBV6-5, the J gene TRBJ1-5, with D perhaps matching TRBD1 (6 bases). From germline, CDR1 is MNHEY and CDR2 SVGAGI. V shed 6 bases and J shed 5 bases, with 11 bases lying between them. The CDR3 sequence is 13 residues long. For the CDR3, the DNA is TGTGCCAGCAGCCAACAGGGCTATCAGCCCCAGCATTTT. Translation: CASSQQGYQPQHF.

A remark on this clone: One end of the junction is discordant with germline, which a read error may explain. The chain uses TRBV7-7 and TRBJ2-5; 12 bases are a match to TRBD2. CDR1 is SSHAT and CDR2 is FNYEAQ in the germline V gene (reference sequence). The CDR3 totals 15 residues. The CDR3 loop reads CASSAGLAGQETQYF. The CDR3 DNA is TGTGCTAGCAGCGCGGGACTAGCGGGCCAAGAGACCCAGTACTTC.

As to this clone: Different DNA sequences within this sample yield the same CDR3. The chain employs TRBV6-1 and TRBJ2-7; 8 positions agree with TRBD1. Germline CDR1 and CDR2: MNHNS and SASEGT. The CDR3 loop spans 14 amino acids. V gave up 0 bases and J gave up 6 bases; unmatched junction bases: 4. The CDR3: CASSEAGTGTEQYF. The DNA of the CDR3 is TGTGCCAGCAGTGAAGCCGGGACAGGCACCGAGCAGTACTTC.

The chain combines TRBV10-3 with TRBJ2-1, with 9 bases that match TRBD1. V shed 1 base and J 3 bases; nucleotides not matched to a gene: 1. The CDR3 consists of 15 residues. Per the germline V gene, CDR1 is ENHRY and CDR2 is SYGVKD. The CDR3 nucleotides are TGTGCCATCAGTGAGTGGACAGGGGACTACAATGAGCAGTTCTTC. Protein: CAISEWTGDYNEQFF.

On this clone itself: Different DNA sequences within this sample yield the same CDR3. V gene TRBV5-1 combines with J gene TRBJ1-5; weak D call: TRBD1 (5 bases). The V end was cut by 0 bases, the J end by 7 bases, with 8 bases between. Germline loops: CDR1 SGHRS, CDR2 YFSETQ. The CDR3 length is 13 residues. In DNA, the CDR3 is TGCGCCAGCAGCTTGGCAGGGCAACAGCCCCAGCATTTT. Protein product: CASSLAGQQPQHF.

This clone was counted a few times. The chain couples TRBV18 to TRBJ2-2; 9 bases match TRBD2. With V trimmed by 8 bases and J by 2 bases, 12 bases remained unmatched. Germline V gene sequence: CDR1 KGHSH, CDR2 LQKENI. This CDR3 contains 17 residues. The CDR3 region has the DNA TGTGCCAGCAACTATGCGGGAGGGTCCCCTAACACCGGGGAGCTGTTTTTT. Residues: CASNYAGGSPNTGELFF.

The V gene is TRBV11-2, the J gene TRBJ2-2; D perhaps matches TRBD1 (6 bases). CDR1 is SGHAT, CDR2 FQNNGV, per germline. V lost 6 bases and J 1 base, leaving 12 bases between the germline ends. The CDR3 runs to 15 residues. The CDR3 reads CASRSTGRNTGELFF. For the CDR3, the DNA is TGTGCCAGCAGATCAACAGGGAGGAACACCGGGGAGCTGTTTTTT.

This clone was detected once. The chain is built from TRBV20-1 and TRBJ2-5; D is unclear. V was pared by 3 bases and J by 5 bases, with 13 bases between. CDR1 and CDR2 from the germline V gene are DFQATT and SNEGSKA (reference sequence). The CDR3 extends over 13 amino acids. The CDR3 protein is CSASTRYGETQYF. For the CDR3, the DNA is TGCAGTGCTAGTACGAGGTACGGGGAGACCCAGTACTTC.

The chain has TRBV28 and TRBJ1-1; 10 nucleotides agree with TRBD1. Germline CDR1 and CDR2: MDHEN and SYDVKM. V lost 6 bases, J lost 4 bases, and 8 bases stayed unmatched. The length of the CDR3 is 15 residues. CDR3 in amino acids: CASRSSDRGSTEAFF. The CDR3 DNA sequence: TGTGCCAGCAGAAGCTCGGACAGGGGGTCCACTGAAGCTTTCTTT.

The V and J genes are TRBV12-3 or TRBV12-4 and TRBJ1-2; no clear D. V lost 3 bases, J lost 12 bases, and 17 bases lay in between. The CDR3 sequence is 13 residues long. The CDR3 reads CASSLGTWSRDTF. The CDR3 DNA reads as TGTGCCAGCAGTTTGGGTACTTGGTCTCGGGACACCTTC.

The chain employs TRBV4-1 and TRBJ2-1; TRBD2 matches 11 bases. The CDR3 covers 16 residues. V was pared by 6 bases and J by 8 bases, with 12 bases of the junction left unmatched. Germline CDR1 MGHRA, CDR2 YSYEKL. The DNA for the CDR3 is TGCGCCAGCAGAAGACTACTAGCGGGAGCGCTGGATGAGCAGTTCTTC. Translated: CASRRLLAGALDEQFF.

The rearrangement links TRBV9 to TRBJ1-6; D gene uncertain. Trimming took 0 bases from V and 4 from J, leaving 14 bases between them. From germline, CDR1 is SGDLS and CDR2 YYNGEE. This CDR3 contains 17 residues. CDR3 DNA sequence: TGTGCCAGCAGCGTAGGGGCAAATTATTTTTATAATTCACCCCTCCACTTT. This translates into CASSVGANYFYNSPLHF.

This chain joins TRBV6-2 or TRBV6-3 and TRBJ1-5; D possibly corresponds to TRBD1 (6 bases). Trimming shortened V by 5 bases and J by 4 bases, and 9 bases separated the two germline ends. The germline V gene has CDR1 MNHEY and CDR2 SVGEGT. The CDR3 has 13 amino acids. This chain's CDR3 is CASSQQGNQPQHF. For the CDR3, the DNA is TGTGCCAGCAGTCAACAGGGTAATCAGCCCCAGCATTTT.

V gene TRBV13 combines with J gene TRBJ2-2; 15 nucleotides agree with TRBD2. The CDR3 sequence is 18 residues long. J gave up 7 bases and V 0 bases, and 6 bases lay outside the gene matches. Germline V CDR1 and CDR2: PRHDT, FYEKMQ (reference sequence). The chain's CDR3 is CASSLGGTSGRPNGELFF. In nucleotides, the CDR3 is TGTGCCAGCAGCTTAGGAGGGACTAGCGGGAGGCCCAACGGGGAGCTGTTTTTT.

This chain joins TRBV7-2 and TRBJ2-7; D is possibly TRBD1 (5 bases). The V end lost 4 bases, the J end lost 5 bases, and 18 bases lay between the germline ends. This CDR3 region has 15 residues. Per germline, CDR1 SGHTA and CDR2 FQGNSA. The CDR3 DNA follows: TGTGCCAGCAGCTCCACCGCCCAGGGTGGAAACGAGCAGTACTTC. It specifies CASSSTAQGGNEQYF.

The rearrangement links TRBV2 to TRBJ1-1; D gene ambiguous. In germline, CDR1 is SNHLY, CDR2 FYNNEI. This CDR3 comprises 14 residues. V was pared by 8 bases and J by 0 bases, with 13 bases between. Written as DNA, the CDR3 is TGTGCCAGCGCCGACGGGTCCATGAACACTGAAGCTTTCTTT. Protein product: CASADGSMNTEAFF.

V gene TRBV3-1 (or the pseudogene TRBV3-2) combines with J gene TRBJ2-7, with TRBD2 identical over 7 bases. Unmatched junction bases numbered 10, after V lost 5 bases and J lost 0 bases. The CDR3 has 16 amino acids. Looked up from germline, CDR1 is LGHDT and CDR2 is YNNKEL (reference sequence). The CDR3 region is CASSYWSGASSYEQYF. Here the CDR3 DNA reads TGTGCCAGCAGCTATTGGAGCGGGGCGAGCTCCTACGAGCAGTACTTC.

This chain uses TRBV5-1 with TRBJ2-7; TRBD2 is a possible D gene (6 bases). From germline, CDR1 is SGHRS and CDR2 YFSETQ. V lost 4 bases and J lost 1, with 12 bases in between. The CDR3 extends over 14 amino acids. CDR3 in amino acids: CASSPPGLSYEQYF. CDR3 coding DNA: TGCGCCAGCAGCCCGCCGGGACTTTCCTACGAGCAGTACTTC.

This chain's CDR3 is CASSLRWTGDTEAFF. The CDR3 coding sequence is TGTGCCAGCAGCTTAAGGTGGACAGGGGACACTGAAGCTTTCTTT. The V call is TRBV7-2, the J call TRBJ1-1; 9 nucleotides agree with TRBD1. In germline, CDR1 is SGHTA, CDR2 FQGNSA. Trimming at V came to 2 bases and at J to 3 bases, leaving 4 bases not matched to a gene. This CDR3 comprises 15 residues. The full variable domain, completed using reference TRBV7-2 and TRBJ1-1, is GAGVSQSPSNKVTEKGKDVELRCDPISGHTALYWYRQSLGQGLEFLIYFQGNSAPDKSGLPSDRFSAERTGGSVSTLTIQRTQQEDSAVYLCASSLRWTGDTEAFFGQGTRLTVV.

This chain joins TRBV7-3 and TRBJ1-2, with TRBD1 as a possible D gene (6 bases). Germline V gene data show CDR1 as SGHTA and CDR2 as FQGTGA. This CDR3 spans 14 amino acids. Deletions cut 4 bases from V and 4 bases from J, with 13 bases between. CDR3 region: CASSSRTALYGYTF. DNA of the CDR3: TGTGCCAGCAGCTCTCGGACAGCTCTCTATGGCTACACCTTC.

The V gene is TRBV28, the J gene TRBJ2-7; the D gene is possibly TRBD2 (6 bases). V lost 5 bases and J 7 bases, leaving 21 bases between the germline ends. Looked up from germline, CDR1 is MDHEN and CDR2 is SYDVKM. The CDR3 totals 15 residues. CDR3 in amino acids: CASSVSGGSGTEQYF. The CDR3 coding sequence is TGTGCCAGCAGTGTCTCGGGCGGTAGCGGAACGGAGCAGTACTTC. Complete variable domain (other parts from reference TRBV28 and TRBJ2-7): DVKVTQSSRYLVKRTGEKVFLECVQDMDHENMFWYRQDPGLGLRLIYFSYDVKMKEKGDIPEGYSVSREKKERFSLILESASTNQTSMYLCASSVSGGSGTEQYFGPGTRLTVT.

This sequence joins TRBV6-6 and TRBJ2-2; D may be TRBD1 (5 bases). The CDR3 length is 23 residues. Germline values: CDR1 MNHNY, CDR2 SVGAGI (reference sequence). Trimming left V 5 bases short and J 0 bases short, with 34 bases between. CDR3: CASSRRAETRLGYRHTNTGELFF. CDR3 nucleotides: TGTGCCAGCAGTCGACGCGCCGAGACCCGATTGGGTTACAGGCATACGAACACCGGGGAGCTGTTTTTT.

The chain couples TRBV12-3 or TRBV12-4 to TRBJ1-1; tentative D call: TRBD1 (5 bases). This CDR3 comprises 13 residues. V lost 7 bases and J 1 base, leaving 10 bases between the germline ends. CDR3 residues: CASNMGGNTEAFF. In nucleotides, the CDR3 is TGTGCCAGCAATATGGGGGGGAACACTGAAGCTTTCTTT.

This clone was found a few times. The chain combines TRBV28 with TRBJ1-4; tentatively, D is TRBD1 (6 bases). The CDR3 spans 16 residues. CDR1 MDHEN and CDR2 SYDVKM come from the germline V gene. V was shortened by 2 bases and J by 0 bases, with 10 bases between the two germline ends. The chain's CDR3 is CASSLVGHATNEKLFF. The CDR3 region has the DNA TGTGCCAGCAGTTTAGTGGGACATGCAACTAATGAAAAACTGTTTTTT. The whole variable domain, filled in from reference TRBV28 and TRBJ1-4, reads DVKVTQSSRYLVKRTGEKVFLECVQDMDHENMFWYRQDPGLGLRLIYFSYDVKMKEKGDIPEGYSVSREKKERFSLILESASTNQTSMYLCASSLVGHATNEKLFFGSGTQLSVL.

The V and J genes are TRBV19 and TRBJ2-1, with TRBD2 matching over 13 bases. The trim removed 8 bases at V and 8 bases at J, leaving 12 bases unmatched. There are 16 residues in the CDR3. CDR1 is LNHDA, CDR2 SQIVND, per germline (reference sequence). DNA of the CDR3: TGTGCCAGTGGAGATAGGACTAGCGGGAGTAAGGATGAGCAGTTCTTC. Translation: CASGDRTSGSKDEQFF.

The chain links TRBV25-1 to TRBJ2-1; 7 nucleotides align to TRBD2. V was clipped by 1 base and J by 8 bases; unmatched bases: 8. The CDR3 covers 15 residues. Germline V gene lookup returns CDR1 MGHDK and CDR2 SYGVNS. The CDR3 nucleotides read TGTGCCAGCAGTGAATTAGAGGGTCGGGGGGATGAGCAGTTCTTC. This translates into CASSELEGRGDEQFF.

The CDR3 DNA follows: TGTGCCAGCAGTTCCCTTCATTCAGGGAATGGCTACACCTTC. Amino acids: CASSSLHSGNGYTF. The chain uses TRBV28 and TRBJ1-2, with D tentatively TRBD1 (5 bases). The germline V gene encodes CDR1 MDHEN and CDR2 SYDVKM. Trimming removed 4 bases at V and 6 bases at J, with 15 bases between. The CDR3 is 14 amino acids.

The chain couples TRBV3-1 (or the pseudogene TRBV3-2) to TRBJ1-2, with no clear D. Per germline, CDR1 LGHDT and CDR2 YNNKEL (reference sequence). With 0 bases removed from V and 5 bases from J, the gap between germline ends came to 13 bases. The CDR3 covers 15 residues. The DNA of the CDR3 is TGTGCCAGCAGCCAAGAGGGCACTCGACCGTATGGCTACACCTTC. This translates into CASSQEGTRPYGYTF.

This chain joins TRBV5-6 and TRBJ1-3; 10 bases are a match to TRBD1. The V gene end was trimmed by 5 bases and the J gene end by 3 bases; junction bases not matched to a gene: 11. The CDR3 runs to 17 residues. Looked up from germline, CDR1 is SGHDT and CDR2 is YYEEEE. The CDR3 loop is CASRTGTGEGFGNTIYF. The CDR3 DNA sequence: TGTGCCAGCAGAACCGGGACAGGGGAAGGTTTTGGAAACACCATATATTTT.